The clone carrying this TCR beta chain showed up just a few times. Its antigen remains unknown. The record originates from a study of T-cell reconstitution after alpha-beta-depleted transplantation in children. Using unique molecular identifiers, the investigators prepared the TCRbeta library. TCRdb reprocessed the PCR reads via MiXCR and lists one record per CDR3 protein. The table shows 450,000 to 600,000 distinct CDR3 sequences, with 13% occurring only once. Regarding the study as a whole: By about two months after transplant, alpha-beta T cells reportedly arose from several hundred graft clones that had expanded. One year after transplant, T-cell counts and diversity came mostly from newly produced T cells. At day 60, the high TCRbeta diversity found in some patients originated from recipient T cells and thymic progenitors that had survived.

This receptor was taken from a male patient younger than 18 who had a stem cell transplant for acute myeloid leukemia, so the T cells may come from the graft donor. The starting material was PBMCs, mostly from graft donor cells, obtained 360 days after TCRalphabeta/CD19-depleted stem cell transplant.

Here the CDR3 reads CASSLNGITTGELFF. DNA for the CDR3: TGTGCCAGCAGCTTAAACGGGATAACCACCGGGGAGCTGTTTTTT. This chain connects TRBV11-3 to TRBJ2-2; D is perhaps TRBD2 (5 bases). The V end was cut by 2 bases, the J end by 4 bases, with 11 bases between. Germline V CDR1 and CDR2: SGHNT, YENEEA. The CDR3 runs 15 residues.